The 26 T cell receptor beta chains below come from one sample, sequenced in a study of blood T cell repertoires in COVID-19. Clones were sequenced by immunoSEQ multiplex PCR, and TCRdb holds only the in-frame ones, with some missing. Of about 390,000 clones detected, approximately 87% appear once; the ten largest clones hold about 10%. Sequences were obtained from PBMCs or T cells enriched from blood (not recorded which). The receptor source for this set is a woman aged 50 to 60 who had recovered from COVID-19.

Written as DNA, the CDR3 is TGTGCTAGTGGTTCCGGGACTATCACAGATACGCAGTATTTT. It translates to CASGSGTITDTQYF. The chain carries TRBV12-5 and TRBJ2-3, with 7 bases aligning to TRBD2. CDR1 and CDR2 from the germline V gene are LGHNT and FRNRAP. This CDR3 has 14 amino acids. Losses at the gene ends were 4 bases for V and 2 bases for J; bases not matched to a gene: 3.

This clone was picked up a small number of times. The chain is built from TRBV11-2 and TRBJ1-6; 8 bases align to TRBD1. Trimming removed 0 bases from V and 3 bases from J; junction bases left unmatched: 1. Germline V gene lookup returns CDR1 SGHAT and CDR2 FQNNGV. The CDR3 is 16 residues long. The DNA of the CDR3 is TGTGCCAGCAGCTTAGAAGGGACAGGCTATAATTCACCCCTCCACTTT. Its protein product is CASSLEGTGYNSPLHF.

The gene calls are TRBV28 and TRBJ1-5, with unresolved D. The CDR3 runs 12 residues. The germline gives CDR1 MDHEN, CDR2 SYDVKM. Trimming removed 8 bases from V and 5 bases from J, with 10 bases in between. The CDR3 region is CASGGTDQPQHF. DNA of the CDR3: TGTGCCAGCGGAGGAACAGATCAGCCCCAGCATTTT.

The table lists this clone with a count of one. The same CDR3 arises from other DNA sequences in this sample as well. The rearrangement links TRBV11-2 to TRBJ2-3; D is unclear. Germline-derived CDR1 and CDR2 are SGHAT and FQNNGV. Trimming left V 8 bases short and J 0 bases short, with 6 bases between. The CDR3 runs 12 residues. In DNA, the CDR3 is TGTGCCAGCTCCTCTAGCACAGATACGCAGTATTTT. It yields the protein CASSSSTDTQYF. Full variable domain (remainder filled in from reference TRBV11-2 and TRBJ2-3): EAGVAQSPRYKIIEKRQSVAFWCNPISGHATLYWYQQILGQGPKLLIQFQNNGVVDDSQLPKDRFSAERLKGVDSTLKIQPAKLEDSAVYLCASSSSTDTQYFGPGTRLTVL.

The chain recombines TRBV5-1 with TRBJ2-1, with D hard to call. The ends were cut back, 4 bases at V and 10 bases at J, with 24 bases in the middle. Germline CDR1 is SGHRS and CDR2 is YFSETQ. The CDR3 totals 16 residues. The CDR3 here is CASSPTRVSRRREQFF. CDR3 nucleotides: TGCGCCAGCAGCCCTACCCGAGTGTCCCGGCGGAGAGAGCAGTTCTTC.

Only a few counts were recorded for this clone. The junction shows a germline mismatch at one end, possibly a read error. The chain carries TRBV2 and TRBJ2-7; D gene uncertain. Germline V gene sequence: CDR1 SNHLY, CDR2 FYNNEI. This CDR3 has 15 residues. The DNA for the CDR3 is TGTGCCAGCAGGGAAGAGAGAGGTCCTAGCTACGAGCAGTACTTC. The encoded protein is CASREERGPSYEQYF. Full variable domain (outside the CDR3, taken from reference TRBV2 and TRBJ2-7): EPEVTQTPSHQVTQMGQEVILRCVPISNHLYFYWYRQILGQKVEFLVSFYNNEISEKSEIFDDQFSVERPDGSNFTLKIRSTKLEDSAMYFCASREERGPSYEQYFGPGTRLTVT.

V is TRBV30 and J is TRBJ1-2, with D possibly matching TRBD1 (6 bases). The V end was cut by 4 bases, the J end by 5 bases, with 14 bases between. This CDR3 is built from 13 residues. Looked up from germline, CDR1 is GTSNPN and CDR2 is SVGIG (reference sequence). DNA of the CDR3: TGTGCCTGGAACCCAGGGGTGGTTTATGGCTACACCTTC. Amino acid sequence: CAWNPGVVYGYTF.

The V call is TRBV19, the J call TRBJ1-2; no clear D. This CDR3 has 13 residues. Trimming pared 7 bases from V and 3 bases from J, leaving 12 bases between. CDR1 LNHDA and CDR2 SQIVND come from the germline V gene (reference sequence). CDR3 DNA: TGTGCCAGTACCCTAGGTGGCTACTATGGCTACACCTTC. Amino acids: CASTLGGYYGYTF.

This chain uses TRBV4-3 with TRBJ2-1; 8 nucleotides agree with TRBD2. Per the germline V gene, CDR1 is LGHNA and CDR2 is YSLEER. With V trimmed by 0 bases and J by 7 bases, 5 bases remained unmatched. This CDR3 contains 15 residues. CDR3 sequence (DNA): TGCGCCAGCAGCCAAGATTACCGGGGGGGGAATGAGCAGTTCTTC. Protein: CASSQDYRGGNEQFF.

The V call is TRBV30, the J call TRBJ1-5; 7 bases are a match to TRBD1. The CDR3 length is 14 residues. In germline, CDR1 is GTSNPN, CDR2 SVGIG (reference sequence). The V and J ends lost 5 bases and 0 bases, in that order; junction bases with no gene match: 4. The CDR3: CAWGQEYSNQPQHF. The CDR3 DNA sequence: TGTGCCTGGGGACAGGAATATAGCAATCAGCCCCAGCATTTT.

This clone was recorded a few times. The CDR3: CASSRGQAGNTIYF. The DNA of the CDR3 is TGTGCCAGCAGCCGTGGACAGGCCGGAAACACCATATATTTT. This chain links TRBV4-2 with TRBJ1-3; the match to TRBD1 covers 7 bases. The V and J ends lost 4 bases and 4 bases, in that order; junction bases with no gene match: 4. This CDR3 has 14 residues. Per germline, CDR1 LGHNA and CDR2 YNFKEQ.

V is TRBV5-5 and J is TRBJ2-1, with D possibly TRBD2 on 6 matching bases. This CDR3 is built from 14 residues. Looked up from germline, CDR1 is SGHKS and CDR2 is YYEKEE (reference sequence). The V and J ends lost 0 bases and 6 bases respectively, with 10 bases between them. Written as DNA, the CDR3 is TGTGCCAGCAGCTTGGATGTTAGCGGCAATGAGCAGTTCTTC. Translating gives CASSLDVSGNEQFF.

The rearrangement links TRBV29-1 to TRBJ1-1, with D unclear. V shed 4 bases and J shed 0 bases, with 12 bases lying between them. Germline values: CDR1 SQVTM, CDR2 ANQGSEA. This CDR3 contains 14 residues. CDR3 bases: TGCAGCGTTGGCATGCGGGAGCTGAACACTGAAGCTTTCTTT. Residues: CSVGMRELNTEAFF.

The J gene is TRBJ2-3, the V gene TRBV5-4, with D unclear. V lost 3 bases and J lost 4, with 12 bases in between. CDR1 is SGHNT, CDR2 YYREEE, per germline (reference sequence). The CDR3 is made up of 14 amino acids. In nucleotides, the CDR3 is TGTGCCAGCAGCTCACCAGGCCCCCCAGATACGCAGTATTTT. Encoded protein: CASSSPGPPDTQYF.

This chain connects TRBV28 to TRBJ1-2, with no clear D. The CDR3 loop spans 14 amino acids. The ends were cut back, 1 base at V and 0 bases at J, with 6 bases in the middle. Germline CDR1 reads MDHEN; CDR2 reads SYDVKM. The CDR3 coding sequence is TGTGCCAGCAGTTTATTAAGAGCTAACTATGGCTACACCTTC. Its protein is CASSLLRANYGYTF.

For this clone: Compared with germline, one end of the junction differs, possibly owing to a read error. The chain combines TRBV5-1 with TRBJ2-7; possibly TRBD2 for D (9 bases). The CDR3 extends over 18 amino acids. The germline V gene encodes CDR1 SGHRS and CDR2 YFSETQ. CDR3 nucleotides: TGCGCCAGCAGCTTGGAACGGACAGGGTACGATAGCGGGGGCCATGAGGACTTC. This codes for CASSLERTGYDSGGHEDF. Looking up the rest from reference TRBV5-1 and TRBJ2-7 gives the full variable domain: KAGVTQTPRYLIKTRGQQVTLSCSPISGHRSVSWYQQTPGQGLQFLFEYFSETQRNKGNFPGRFSGRQFSNSRSEMNVSTLELGDSALYLCASSLERTGYDSGGHEDFGPGTRLTVT.

The chain is built from TRBV9 and TRBJ2-7, with D possibly matching TRBD1 (5 bases). Per germline, CDR1 SGDLS and CDR2 YYNGEE. V lost 0 bases and J lost 0, with 10 bases in between. The CDR3 contains 15 residues. The CDR3, as DNA: TGTGCCAGCAGCGTAGGATACAGGAGCTCCTACGAGCAGTACTTC. Its protein is CASSVGYRSSYEQYF.

CDR3 nucleotides: TGTGCCAGCTCTCCGGGACAGGGCGCAACTGAAGCTTTCTTT. Encoded protein: CASSPGQGATEAFF. This chain links TRBV18 with TRBJ1-1; the match to TRBD1 covers 9 bases. J was trimmed by 5 bases and V by 6 bases; bases with no gene match: 7. This CDR3 region has 14 residues. The V gene's germline CDR1 is KGHSH and CDR2 LQKENI.

The chain couples TRBV5-1 to TRBJ2-1, with TRBD1 matching 8 bases. V lost 3 bases, J lost 10 bases, and 3 bases stayed unmatched. From germline, CDR1 is SGHRS and CDR2 YFSETQ. The CDR3 consists of 12 residues. The CDR3 DNA sequence: TGCGCCAGCAGCTGGACAGGGATCGAGCAGTTCTTC. It yields the protein CASSWTGIEQFF.

The V and J genes are TRBV19 and TRBJ1-4; D is unresolved. The CDR3 loop spans 13 amino acids. The V and J ends lost 10 bases and 4 bases respectively, with 13 bases between them. In germline, CDR1 is LNHDA, CDR2 SQIVND (reference sequence). The CDR3 is CATQWADNEKLFF. In DNA, the CDR3 is TGTGCCACGCAGTGGGCAGATAATGAAAAACTGTTTTTT.

The chain employs TRBV2 and TRBJ1-2, with a tentative D call TRBD1 (6 bases). Germline V CDR1 and CDR2: SNHLY, FYNNEI. The ends were cut back, 8 bases at V and 1 base at J, with 11 bases in the middle. This CDR3 comprises 13 residues. The CDR3 coding sequence is TGTGCCAGCTCTGGACAGAATAACTATGGCTACACCTTC. It codes for CASSGQNNYGYTF.

This chain uses TRBV11-3 with TRBJ2-1; 9 bases match TRBD2. V shed 1 base, J shed 7 bases, and the junction held 5 bases outside the gene matches. The CDR3 runs to 15 residues. Per germline, CDR1 SGHNT and CDR2 YENEEA. CDR3 protein: CASSLVGGGVNEQFF. The CDR3 coding sequence is TGTGCCAGCAGCTTAGTGGGCGGGGGGGTTAATGAGCAGTTCTTC.

The chain employs TRBV2 and TRBJ1-2; D is perhaps TRBD1 (6 bases). CDR3 size: 12 residues. In germline, CDR1 is SNHLY, CDR2 FYNNEI. Trimming stripped 6 bases from V and 7 bases from J, with 12 bases between. The CDR3 DNA reads as TGTGCCAGCAGACAACAGGGAAGTGGCTACACCTTC. This encodes CASRQQGSGYTF.

This chain links TRBV7-9 with TRBJ2-7; D perhaps matches TRBD1 (6 bases). Between the trimmed V and J ends, which lost 2 bases and 6 bases, there was a span of 17 bases. The CDR3 has 15 residues. CDR1 SEHNR and CDR2 FQNEAQ come from the germline V gene (reference sequence). CDR3 sequence reads: CASSLSSGAFGEQYF. The CDR3 DNA follows: TGTGCCAGCAGCTTAAGTTCAGGGGCTTTTGGCGAGCAGTACTTC.

This chain links TRBV18 with TRBJ1-1, with 10 bases identical to TRBD1. V gave up 6 bases and J gave up 7 bases; unmatched junction bases: 8. The CDR3 runs to 14 residues. Germline CDR1 and CDR2: KGHSH and LQKENI. CDR3 sequence: CASSVGGQGSEAFF. In DNA form, the CDR3 reads TGTGCCAGCTCCGTTGGGGGACAGGGGAGTGAAGCTTTCTTT.

J is TRBJ2-1 and V is TRBV12-5; 7 positions match TRBD2. There are 13 residues in the CDR3. Trimming at V came to 11 bases and at J to 2 bases, leaving 6 bases not matched to a gene. Looked up from germline, CDR1 is LGHNT and CDR2 is FRNRAP. The CDR3 region is CACMGGAYNEQFF. CDR3 coding DNA: TGTGCTTGTATGGGGGGGGCCTACAATGAGCAGTTCTTC.